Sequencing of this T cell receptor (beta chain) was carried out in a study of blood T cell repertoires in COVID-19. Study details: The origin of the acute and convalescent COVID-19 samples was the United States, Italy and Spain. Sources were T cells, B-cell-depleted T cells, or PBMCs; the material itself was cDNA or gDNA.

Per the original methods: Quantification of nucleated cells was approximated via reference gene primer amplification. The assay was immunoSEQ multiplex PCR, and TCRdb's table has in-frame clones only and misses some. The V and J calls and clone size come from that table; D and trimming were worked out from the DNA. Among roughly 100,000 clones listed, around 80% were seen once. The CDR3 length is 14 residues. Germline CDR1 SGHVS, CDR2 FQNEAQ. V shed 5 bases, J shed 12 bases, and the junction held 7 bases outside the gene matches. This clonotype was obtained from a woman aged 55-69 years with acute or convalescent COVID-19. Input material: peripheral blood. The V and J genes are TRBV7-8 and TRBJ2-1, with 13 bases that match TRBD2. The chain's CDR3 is CASSPGLAGDRQFF. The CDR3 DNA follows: TGTGCCAGCAGCCCCGGACTAGCGGGAGATCGGCAGTTCTTC.